A single sample gave rise to the 32 T cell receptor beta chains below, sequenced in a study of cytomegalovirus exposure and HLA in healthy donors (dated by TCRdb to the late 2010s). Preparation of the library involved the immunoSEQ multiplex PCR assay. For the multiplex PCR, a mixture combining 60 forward primers for TCR Vbeta segments and 13 reverse primers for TCR Jbeta segments was used. Held by TCRdb, this immuneACCESS table contains in-frame sequences only and omits some clones. Under half of the omission traces to an unresolved V gene where checked; the cause of the rest is unknown. In all, the sample holds 220,000 or so clones, and approximately 79% of those were seen once. The ten largest make up 1.7% of the sample. Sequencing was performed on PBMCs. These receptors were taken from a man in his forties or fifties in good health and CMV-seronegative.

The chain has TRBV2 and TRBJ2-1, with 7 nucleotides matching TRBD2. This CDR3 is built from 16 residues. CDR1 and CDR2 (germline): SNHLY, FYNNEI. Germline trimming cut 4 bases from V and 8 bases from J; bases unmatched to any gene: 14. CDR3 residues: CASSGDTSADGDEQFF. Written as DNA, the CDR3 is TGTGCCAGCAGTGGAGATACTAGCGCAGATGGCGATGAGCAGTTCTTC.

J is TRBJ1-1 and V is TRBV6-5, with D possibly TRBD1 on 5 matching bases. The CDR3 has 14 residues. V was trimmed by 0 bases and J by 3 bases, leaving 8 bases between them. Germline values: CDR1 MNHEY, CDR2 SVGAGI. The CDR3 DNA reads as TGTGCCAGCAGTTACTCTTCCAGGGACACTGAAGCTTTCTTT. Translating gives CASSYSSRDTEAFF.

The chain is built from TRBV9 and TRBJ2-2; TRBD2 is a possible D gene (6 bases). The germline V gene has CDR1 SGDLS and CDR2 YYNGEE. Trimming took off 0 bases at V and 5 bases at J, with 11 bases between the two ends. The CDR3 is 15 residues long. CDR3 nucleotide sequence: TGTGCCAGCAGCGTAGAGACTAGAGGTACCGGGGAGCTGTTTTTT. Its protein is CASSVETRGTGELFF.

The J gene is TRBJ2-2, the V gene TRBV5-4; 14 nucleotides match TRBD2. CDR1 and CDR2 from the germline V gene are SGHNT and YYREEE (reference sequence). CDR3 length equals 18 residues. V gave up 4 bases and J gave up 6 bases; unmatched junction bases: 11. The CDR3 spells CASSPGTSGSREAGELFF. CDR3 nucleotides: TGTGCCAGCAGCCCCGGGACTAGCGGGAGTCGGGAAGCCGGGGAGCTGTTTTTT.

J is TRBJ1-4 and V is TRBV15; D gene ambiguous. Germline CDR1 and CDR2: LNHNV and YYDKDF (reference sequence). The CDR3 contains 13 residues. The V gene lost 0 bases and the J gene lost 8 bases, with 7 bases spanning the gap. DNA of the CDR3: TGTGCCACCAGCAGAGATCCGGGAGAAAAACTGTTTTTT. Translation gives CATSRDPGEKLFF.

This clone occurred once. The chain is built from TRBV19 and TRBJ2-7, with 7 bases fitting TRBD1. This CDR3 contains 15 residues. V shed 5 bases, J shed 7 bases, and the junction held 14 bases outside the gene matches. Germline V gives CDR1 LNHDA, CDR2 SQIVND (reference sequence). Written as DNA, the CDR3 is TGTGCCAGTAGTGCTGGGACAGTGGGCTATAATGAGCAGTACTTC. Its protein is CASSAGTVGYNEQYF. The full variable domain, in which reference TRBV19 and TRBJ2-7 provide the parts outside the CDR3, is DGGITQSPKYLFRKEGQNVTLSCEQNLNHDAMYWYRQDPGQGLRLIYYSQIVNDFQKGDIAEGYSVSREKKESFPLTVTSAQKNPTAFYLCASSAGTVGYNEQYFGPGTRLTVT.

The chain uses TRBV13 and TRBJ1-2, with a tentative D call TRBD1 (6 bases). From germline, CDR1 is PRHDT and CDR2 FYEKMQ (reference sequence). The CDR3 spans 17 residues. V was pared by 2 bases and J by 5 bases, with 21 bases between. The CDR3 nucleotides are TGTGCCAGCAGCTTAAGCAGGGGTGCCGACAGCTATTATGGCTACACCTTC. Protein product: CASSLSRGADSYYGYTF.

V gene TRBV10-2 combines with J gene TRBJ2-5, with 10 bases that match TRBD2. The CDR3 length is 15 residues. V was pared by 0 bases and J by 2 bases, with 0 bases of the junction left unmatched. Germline values: CDR1 WSHSY, CDR2 SAAADI. CDR3 nucleotide sequence: TGCGCCAGCAGTGAGTCACTAGCGGGACAAGAGACCCAGTACTTC. It codes for CASSESLAGQETQYF.

The chain links TRBV4-1 to TRBJ1-5, with 8 bases fitting TRBD1. The CDR3 has 14 residues. Losses at the gene ends were 4 bases for V and 7 bases for J; bases not matched to a gene: 6. Germline V gene sequence: CDR1 MGHRA, CDR2 YSYEKL. The CDR3: CASSPGQGGQPQHF. CDR3 nucleotide sequence: TGCGCCAGCAGCCCTGGACAGGGAGGACAGCCCCAGCATTTT.

The rearrangement joins TRBV5-1 to TRBJ2-1; D may be TRBD2 (5 bases). The V end lost 7 bases, the J end lost 2 bases, and 16 bases lay between the germline ends. This CDR3 is built from 15 residues. The germline CDR1 and CDR2 sequences are SGHRS and YFSETQ. The CDR3 sequence is CASSMAGNTYNEQFF. CDR3 sequence (DNA): TGCGCCAGCTCTATGGCGGGCAACACCTACAATGAGCAGTTCTTC.

The V call is TRBV6-5, the J call TRBJ2-1; the match to TRBD1 covers 9 bases. The CDR3 has 14 amino acids. The germline V gene encodes CDR1 MNHEY and CDR2 SVGAGI. V shed 8 bases and J 5 bases; nucleotides not matched to a gene: 7. The DNA of the CDR3 is TGTGCCAGCCTCAAGACAGGGGGAAACAATGAGCAGTTCTTC. Amino acid sequence: CASLKTGGNNEQFF.

The chain is built from TRBV7-9 and TRBJ2-1; 7 bases fit TRBD2. The CDR3 length is 17 residues. Germline V gene lookup returns CDR1 SEHNR and CDR2 FQNEAQ (reference sequence). Losses at the gene ends were 2 bases for V and 7 bases for J; bases not matched to a gene: 14. In DNA form, the CDR3 reads TGTGCCAGCAGCTTAATGCTAGCGGCCACCAAGAGGAATGAGCAGTTCTTC. Residues: CASSLMLAATKRNEQFF. The full variable domain, rest sourced from reference TRBV7-9 and TRBJ2-1, is DTGVSQNPRHKITKRGQNVTFRCDPISEHNRLYWYRQTLGQGPEFLTYFQNEAQLEKSRLLSDRFSAERPKGSFSTLEIQRTEQGDSAMYLCASSLMLAATKRNEQFFGPGTRLTVL.

The chain joins TRBV6-1 to TRBJ1-5; possibly TRBD1 for D (5 bases). Germline CDR1 is MNHNS and CDR2 is SASEGT. The V gene lost 3 bases and the J gene lost 2 bases, with 5 bases spanning the gap. The CDR3 totals 13 residues. CDR3 in DNA: TGTGCCAGCAGTGACAGGGGCAATCAGCCCCAGCATTTT. The encoded protein is CASSDRGNQPQHF.

The chain is built from TRBV28 and TRBJ2-7; 7 nucleotides match TRBD2. The length of the CDR3 is 15 residues. Germline CDR1 is MDHEN and CDR2 is SYDVKM. Trimming took 4 bases from V and 0 from J; bases not matched to a gene: 6. As DNA, the CDR3 is TGTGCCAGCAGTTCCGGCGGGGAGGGCTCCTACGAGCAGTACTTC. Its translation: CASSSGGEGSYEQYF.

V and J are TRBV6-1 and TRBJ2-7; D is undetermined. Trimming took off 7 bases at V and 4 bases at J, with 11 bases between the two ends. Germline V gene data show CDR1 as MNHNS and CDR2 as SASEGT. This CDR3 spans 12 amino acids. CDR3 sequence (DNA): TGTGCCAGCACCCTGACAATGTACGAGCAGTACTTC. Amino acids: CASTLTMYEQYF.

The chain is built from TRBV7-9 and TRBJ1-4; D unclear. The CDR3 spans 15 residues. The germline V gene encodes CDR1 SEHNR and CDR2 FQNEAQ (reference sequence). V lost 4 bases and J 3 bases, leaving 12 bases between the germline ends. CDR3 nucleotide sequence: TGTGCCAGCAGCTGGCCGAGAGGCGCTAATGAAAAACTGTTTTTT. Its protein is CASSWPRGANEKLFF.

The DNA for the CDR3 is TGTGCCAGCAGCTTAGCGCGAGCGGGAGGAACTAATGAAAAACTGTTTTTT. It is translated as CASSLARAGGTNEKLFF. The V gene is TRBV7-9, the J gene TRBJ1-4; D not resolved. Trimming took off 0 bases at V and 1 base at J, with 12 bases between the two ends. CDR1 is SEHNR, CDR2 FQNEAQ, per germline (reference sequence). The CDR3 consists of 17 residues.

There are a few counts of this clone. The chain uses TRBV29-1 and TRBJ1-1; D is unclear. This CDR3 is built from 15 residues. Germline V lookup: CDR1 SQVTM, CDR2 ANQGSEA. V gave up 7 bases and J gave up 5 bases, with 23 bases separating them. The CDR3 sequence is CSARMAGRTGTEAFF. CDR3 bases: TGCAGCGCCCGAATGGCAGGTAGGACGGGAACTGAAGCTTTCTTT.

The chain uses TRBV2 and TRBJ1-4, with unresolved D. From germline, CDR1 is SNHLY and CDR2 FYNNEI. The length of the CDR3 is 13 residues. With 5 bases removed from V and 7 bases from J, the gap between germline ends came to 11 bases. The CDR3 spells CASSQIAIEKLFF. CDR3 nucleotides: TGTGCCAGCAGTCAAATAGCGATTGAAAAACTGTTTTTT.

The rearrangement uses TRBV28 and TRBJ2-3; D may be TRBD1 (5 bases). Germline-derived CDR1 and CDR2 are MDHEN and SYDVKM. V dropped 5 bases and J dropped 4 bases, with 13 bases sitting between them. The CDR3 length is 14 residues. The CDR3 loop is CASSTRQLADTQYF. DNA of the CDR3: TGTGCCAGCAGTACTCGACAGTTAGCAGATACGCAGTATTTT.

The chain joins TRBV5-1 to TRBJ2-3, with 8 nucleotides matching TRBD2. The V segment lost 1 base and the J segment 5 bases; nucleotides outside the gene matches: 6. The CDR3 runs 15 residues. CDR1 and CDR2 from the germline V gene are SGHRS and YFSETQ. The CDR3 protein is CASSLREGLRDTQYF. The CDR3, as DNA: TGCGCCAGCAGCTTGCGGGAGGGCCTAAGAGATACGCAGTATTTT.

The chain uses TRBV7-6 and TRBJ2-1; D may be TRBD2 (5 bases). CDR3 length equals 14 residues. Germline loops: CDR1 SGHVS, CDR2 FNYEAQ. With 5 bases removed from V and 6 bases from J, the gap between germline ends came to 14 bases. CDR3 loop: CASSNGLGANEQFF. CDR3 sequence (DNA): TGTGCCAGCAGCAATGGACTGGGAGCCAATGAGCAGTTCTTC.

The chain couples TRBV15 to TRBJ2-7; D gene ambiguous. The CDR3 runs 14 residues. Trimming left V 1 base short and J 2 bases short, with 9 bases between. CDR1 is LNHNV, CDR2 YYDKDF, per germline (reference sequence). This CDR3 reads CATSRGGGPYEQYF. The CDR3 coding sequence is TGTGCCACCAGCAGAGGTGGCGGCCCCTACGAGCAGTACTTC. Filled out from reference TRBV15 and TRBJ2-7, the complete variable domain reads DAMVIQNPRYQVTQFGKPVTLSCSQTLNHNVMYWYQQKSSQAPKLLFHYYDKDFNNEADTPDNFQSRRPNTSFCFLDIRSPGLGDTAMYLCATSRGGGPYEQYFGPGTRLTVT.

J is TRBJ2-3 and V is TRBV5-1; the D gene is possibly TRBD1 (6 bases). Germline V gene sequence: CDR1 SGHRS, CDR2 YFSETQ. The CDR3 covers 17 residues. Trimming pared 0 bases from V and 6 bases from J, leaving 20 bases between. In nucleotides, the CDR3 is TGCGCCAGCAGCTTGGTTCCCGGGACAAACGGATTTGATACGCAGTATTTT. Its protein is CASSLVPGTNGFDTQYF. Full variable domain (missing parts from reference TRBV5-1 and TRBJ2-3): KAGVTQTPRYLIKTRGQQVTLSCSPISGHRSVSWYQQTPGQGLQFLFEYFSETQRNKGNFPGRFSGRQFSNSRSEMNVSTLELGDSALYLCASSLVPGTNGFDTQYFGPGTRLTVL.

The chain joins TRBV6-6 to TRBJ1-4; TRBD1 is a possible D gene (6 bases). Germline CDR1 MNHNY, CDR2 SVGAGI (reference sequence). This CDR3 spans 15 amino acids. Deletions cut 6 bases from V and 7 bases from J, with 18 bases between. CDR3: CASRPHGGLSEKLFF. CDR3 sequence (DNA): TGTGCCAGCAGGCCTCACGGGGGGCTGTCTGAAAAACTGTTTTTT.

This sequence joins TRBV29-1 and TRBJ2-2, with D maybe TRBD2 (6 bases). Germline CDR1 and CDR2: SQVTM and ANQGSEA. This CDR3 is built from 17 residues. The V end lost 6 bases, the J end lost 1 base, and 21 bases lay between the germline ends. CDR3 region: CSVPAGLAGVNTGELFF. The CDR3, as DNA: TGCAGCGTCCCCGCGGGGTTGGCAGGTGTGAACACCGGGGAGCTGTTTTTT.

This CDR3 reads CASSVSGGTDTQYF. As DNA, the CDR3 is TGTGCCAGCAGCGTAAGCGGGGGCACAGATACGCAGTATTTT. V gene TRBV9 combines with J gene TRBJ2-3; TRBD2 agrees at 7 bases. The CDR3 sequence is 14 residues long. V gave up 1 base and J gave up 1 base; unmatched junction bases: 0. CDR1 and CDR2 (germline): SGDLS, YYNGEE.

The gene calls are TRBV5-4 and TRBJ1-1; 8 nucleotides align to TRBD1. V was clipped by 2 bases and J by 4 bases; unmatched bases: 4. The CDR3 length is 14 residues. Germline CDR1 reads SGHNT; CDR2 reads YYREEE (reference sequence). In nucleotides, the CDR3 is TGTGCCAGCAGCTTATCAGGGGGCGGCACTGAAGCTTTCTTT. It codes for CASSLSGGGTEAFF. Looking up the rest from reference TRBV5-4 and TRBJ1-1 gives the full variable domain: ETGVTQSPTHLIKTRGQQVTLRCSSQSGHNTVSWYQQALGQGPQFIFQYYREEENGRGNFPPRFSGLQFPNYSSELNVNALELDDSALYLCASSLSGGGTEAFFGQGTRLTVV.

This clone has more than one count but fewer than ten. The V gene is TRBV30, the J gene TRBJ2-1, with 13 bases that match TRBD2. Germline CDR1 and CDR2: GTSNPN and SVGIG (reference sequence). Trimming removed 3 bases from V and 7 bases from J; junction bases left unmatched: 0. This CDR3 contains 13 residues. CDR3 sequence: CAWRTSGRNEQFF. DNA for the CDR3: TGTGCCTGGAGGACTAGCGGGAGGAATGAGCAGTTCTTC.

This chain joins TRBV4-2 and TRBJ2-7; 7 nucleotides agree with TRBD2. The J segment lost 6 bases and the V segment lost 1 base, leaving 6 bases of the junction unmatched. The germline V gene has CDR1 LGHNA and CDR2 YNFKEQ. The CDR3 is 14 residues long. The CDR3 coding sequence is TGTGCCAGCAGCCAAGGGCGGGAGTTAGGCGAGCAGTACTTC. It is translated as CASSQGRELGEQYF.

The V call is TRBV4-1, the J call TRBJ2-2; D possibly corresponds to TRBD1 (5 bases). This CDR3 is built from 18 residues. V lost 0 bases to trimming and J lost 1 base, with 15 bases between them. Germline CDR1 MGHRA, CDR2 YSYEKL. The CDR3 DNA is TGCGCCAGCAGCCAAGATCGGTGGCGACAGCTGAACACCGGGGAGCTGTTTTTT. This gives the protein CASSQDRWRQLNTGELFF.

The chain recombines TRBV28 with TRBJ2-3, with D unresolved. Trimming cost V 6 bases and J 4 bases, with 17 bases left between them. The CDR3 has 15 residues. Germline CDR1 reads MDHEN; CDR2 reads SYDVKM. This CDR3 is CASSSSLLLPDTQYF. The CDR3 DNA sequence: TGTGCCAGCAGCTCCTCCTTACTACTTCCAGATACGCAGTATTTT.